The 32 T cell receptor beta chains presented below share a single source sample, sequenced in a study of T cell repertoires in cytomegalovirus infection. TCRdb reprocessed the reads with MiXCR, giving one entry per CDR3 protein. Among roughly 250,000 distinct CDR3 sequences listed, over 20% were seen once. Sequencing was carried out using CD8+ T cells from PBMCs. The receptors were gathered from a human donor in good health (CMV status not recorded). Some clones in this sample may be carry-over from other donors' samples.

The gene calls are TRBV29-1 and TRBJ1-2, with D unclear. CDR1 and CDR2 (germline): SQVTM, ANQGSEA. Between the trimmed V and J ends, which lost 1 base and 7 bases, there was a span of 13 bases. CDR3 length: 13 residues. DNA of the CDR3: TGCAGCGTTGAAGGGGCCGGAGAGGGTGGCTACACCTTC. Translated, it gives CSVEGAGEGGYTF.

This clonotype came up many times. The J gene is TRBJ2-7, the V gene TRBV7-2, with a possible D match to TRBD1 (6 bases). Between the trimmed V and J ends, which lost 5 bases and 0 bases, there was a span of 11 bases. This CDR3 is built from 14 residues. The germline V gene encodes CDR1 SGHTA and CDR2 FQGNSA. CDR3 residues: CASSPPDSSYEQYF. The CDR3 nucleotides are TGTGCCAGCAGCCCCCCGGACAGCTCCTACGAGCAGTACTTC.

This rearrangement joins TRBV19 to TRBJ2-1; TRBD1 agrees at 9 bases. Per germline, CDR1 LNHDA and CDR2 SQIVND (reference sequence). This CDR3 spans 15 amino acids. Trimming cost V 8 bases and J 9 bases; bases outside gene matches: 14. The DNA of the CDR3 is TGTGCCAGTGCAGCCGGGACAGGGATCGTGGGTGAGCAGTTCTTC. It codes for CASAAGTGIVGEQFF. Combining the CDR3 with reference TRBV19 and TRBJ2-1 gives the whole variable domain DGGITQSPKYLFRKEGQNVTLSCEQNLNHDAMYWYRQDPGQGLRLIYYSQIVNDFQKGDIAEGYSVSREKKESFPLTVTSAQKNPTAFYLCASAAGTGIVGEQFFGPGTRLTVL.

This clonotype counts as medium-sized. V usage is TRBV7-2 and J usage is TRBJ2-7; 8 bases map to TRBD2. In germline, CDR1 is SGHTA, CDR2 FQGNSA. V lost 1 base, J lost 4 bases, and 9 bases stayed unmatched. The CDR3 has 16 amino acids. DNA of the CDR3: TGTGCCAGCAGCTTAGGCGTCGGCGCGGGGGGTTACGAGCAGTACTTC. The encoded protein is CASSLGVGAGGYEQYF.

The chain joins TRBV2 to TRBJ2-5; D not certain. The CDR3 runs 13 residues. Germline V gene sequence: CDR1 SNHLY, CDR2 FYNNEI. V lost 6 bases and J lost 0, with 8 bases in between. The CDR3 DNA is TGTGCCAGCAGGGTAGTGTACCAAGAGACCCAGTACTTC. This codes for CASRVVYQETQYF. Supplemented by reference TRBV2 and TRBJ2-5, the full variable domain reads EPEVTQTPSHQVTQMGQEVILRCVPISNHLYFYWYRQILGQKVEFLVSFYNNEISEKSEIFDDQFSVERPDGSNFTLKIRSTKLEDSAMYFCASRVVYQETQYFGPGTRLLVL.

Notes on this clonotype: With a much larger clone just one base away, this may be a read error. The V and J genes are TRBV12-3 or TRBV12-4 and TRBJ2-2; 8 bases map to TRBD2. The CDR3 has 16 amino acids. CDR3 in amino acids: CTSSCSSGGNTGELFF. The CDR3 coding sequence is TGTACCAGCAGTTGTTCGAGCGGGGGTAACACCGGGGAGCTGTTTTTT.

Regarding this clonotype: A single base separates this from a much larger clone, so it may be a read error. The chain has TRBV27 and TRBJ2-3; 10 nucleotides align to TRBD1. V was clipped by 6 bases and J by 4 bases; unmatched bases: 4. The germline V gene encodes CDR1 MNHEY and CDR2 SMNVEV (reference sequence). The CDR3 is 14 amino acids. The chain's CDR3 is CASRFGTGADTQYF. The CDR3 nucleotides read TGTGCCAGCAGATTTGGGACAGGGGCAGATACGCAGTATTTT.

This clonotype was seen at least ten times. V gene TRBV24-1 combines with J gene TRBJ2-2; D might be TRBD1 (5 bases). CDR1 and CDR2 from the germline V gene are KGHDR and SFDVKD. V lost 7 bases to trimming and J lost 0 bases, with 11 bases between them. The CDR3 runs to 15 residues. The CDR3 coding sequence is TGTGCCACCAGGGAAGACAGCCCGAACACCGGGGAGCTGTTTTTT. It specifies CATREDSPNTGELFF.

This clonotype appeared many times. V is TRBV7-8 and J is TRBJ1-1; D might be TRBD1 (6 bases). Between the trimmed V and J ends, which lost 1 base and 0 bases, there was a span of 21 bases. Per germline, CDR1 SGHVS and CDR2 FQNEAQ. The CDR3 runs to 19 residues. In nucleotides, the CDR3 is TGTGCCAGCAGCTTAGGACCTTTGGACAGCCAAACGATGAACACTGAAGCTTTCTTT. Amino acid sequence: CASSLGPLDSQTMNTEAFF.

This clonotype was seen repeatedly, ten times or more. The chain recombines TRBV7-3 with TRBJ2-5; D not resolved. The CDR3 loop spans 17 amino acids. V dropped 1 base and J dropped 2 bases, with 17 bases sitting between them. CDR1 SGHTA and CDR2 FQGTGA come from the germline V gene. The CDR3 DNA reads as TGTGCCAGCAGCTTAAAATGGGATCGGAAGCGTCAAGAGACCCAGTACTTC. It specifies CASSLKWDRKRQETQYF. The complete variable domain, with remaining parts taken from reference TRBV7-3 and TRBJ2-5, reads GAGVSQTPSNKVTEKGKYVELRCDPISGHTALYWYRQSLGQGPEFLIYFQGTGAADDSGLPNDRFFAVRPEGSVSTLKIQRTERGDSAVYLCASSLKWDRKRQETQYFGPGTRLLVL.

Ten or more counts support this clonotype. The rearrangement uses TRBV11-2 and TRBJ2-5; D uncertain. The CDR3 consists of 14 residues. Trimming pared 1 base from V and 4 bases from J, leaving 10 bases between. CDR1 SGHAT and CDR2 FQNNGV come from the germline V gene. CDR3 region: CASSLGGFGETQYF. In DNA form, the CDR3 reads TGTGCCAGCAGCTTAGGAGGATTTGGAGAGACCCAGTACTTC.

The CDR3 region is CASSLVIDGGTPWELFF. Written as DNA, the CDR3 is TGTGCCAGCAGCTTAGTGATTGACGGGGGAACTCCCTGGGAGCTGTTTTTT. This chain uses TRBV7-9 with TRBJ2-2, with D tentatively TRBD2 (6 bases). This CDR3 spans 17 amino acids. The germline V gene has CDR1 SEHNR and CDR2 FQNEAQ (reference sequence). V was clipped by 1 base and J by 9 bases, with 21 bases between them.

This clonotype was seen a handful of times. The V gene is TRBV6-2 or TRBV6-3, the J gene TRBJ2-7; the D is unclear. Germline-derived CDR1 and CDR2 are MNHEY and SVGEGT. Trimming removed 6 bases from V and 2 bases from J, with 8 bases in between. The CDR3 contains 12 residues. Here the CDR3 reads CASSYDTYEQYF. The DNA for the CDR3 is TGTGCCAGCAGCTATGACACCTACGAGCAGTACTTC.

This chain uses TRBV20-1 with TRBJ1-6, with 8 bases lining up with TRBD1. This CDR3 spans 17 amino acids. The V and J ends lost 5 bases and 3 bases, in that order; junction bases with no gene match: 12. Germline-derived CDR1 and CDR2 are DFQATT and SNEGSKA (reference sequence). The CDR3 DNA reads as TGCAGTGCTGCGGACAGGGAGGCCCCGTTCTATAATTCACCCCTCCACTTT. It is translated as CSAADREAPFYNSPLHF.

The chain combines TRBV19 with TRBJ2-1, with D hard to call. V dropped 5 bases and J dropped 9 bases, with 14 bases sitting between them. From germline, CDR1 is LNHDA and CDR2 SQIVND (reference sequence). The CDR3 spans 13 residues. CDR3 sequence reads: CASSGGVFGEQFF. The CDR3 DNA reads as TGTGCCAGTAGTGGCGGAGTTTTTGGTGAGCAGTTCTTC.

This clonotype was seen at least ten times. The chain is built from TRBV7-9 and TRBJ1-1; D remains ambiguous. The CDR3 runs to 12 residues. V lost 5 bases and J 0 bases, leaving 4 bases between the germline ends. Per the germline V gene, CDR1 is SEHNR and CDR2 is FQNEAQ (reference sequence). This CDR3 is CASSQLNTEAFF. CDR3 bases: TGTGCCAGCAGCCAATTGAACACTGAAGCTTTCTTT.

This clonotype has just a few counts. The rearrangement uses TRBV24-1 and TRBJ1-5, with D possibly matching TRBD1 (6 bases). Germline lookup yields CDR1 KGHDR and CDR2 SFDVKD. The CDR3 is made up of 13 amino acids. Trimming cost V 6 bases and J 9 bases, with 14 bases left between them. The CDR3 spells CATSQGGLGPQHF. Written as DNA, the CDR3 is TGTGCCACCAGTCAAGGGGGGCTTGGGCCCCAGCATTTT.

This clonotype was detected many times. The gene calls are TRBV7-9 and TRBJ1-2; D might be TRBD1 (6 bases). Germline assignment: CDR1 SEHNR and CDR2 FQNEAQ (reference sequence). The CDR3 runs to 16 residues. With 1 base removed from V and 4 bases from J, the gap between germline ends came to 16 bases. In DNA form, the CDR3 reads TGTGCCAGCAGCTTAGGGGGCGGGGGCGACCCCTATGGCTACACCTTC. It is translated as CASSLGGGGDPYGYTF.

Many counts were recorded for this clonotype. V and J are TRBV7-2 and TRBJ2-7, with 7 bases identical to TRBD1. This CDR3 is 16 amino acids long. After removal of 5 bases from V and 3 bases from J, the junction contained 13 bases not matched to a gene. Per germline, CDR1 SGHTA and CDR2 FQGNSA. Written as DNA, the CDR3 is TGTGCCAGCAGCCACCCCGGGACAGAGTATAACTACGAGCAGTACTTC. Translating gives CASSHPGTEYNYEQYF.

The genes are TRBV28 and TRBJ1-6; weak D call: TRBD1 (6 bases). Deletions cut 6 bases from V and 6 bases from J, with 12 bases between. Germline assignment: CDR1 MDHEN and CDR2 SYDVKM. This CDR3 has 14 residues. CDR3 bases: TGTGCCAGCAGCGTGGGACATAGTAATTCACCCCTCCACTTT. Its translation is CASSVGHSNSPLHF. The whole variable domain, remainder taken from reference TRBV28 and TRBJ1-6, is DVKVTQSSRYLVKRTGEKVFLECVQDMDHENMFWYRQDPGLGLRLIYFSYDVKMKEKGDIPEGYSVSREKKERFSLILESASTNQTSMYLCASSVGHSNSPLHFGNGTRLTVT.

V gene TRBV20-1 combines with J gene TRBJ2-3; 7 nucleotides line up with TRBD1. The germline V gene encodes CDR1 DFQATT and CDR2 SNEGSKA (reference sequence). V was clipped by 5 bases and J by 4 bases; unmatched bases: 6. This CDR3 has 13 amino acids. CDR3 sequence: CSAPRQGADTQYF. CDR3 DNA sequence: TGCAGTGCTCCCCGTCAGGGGGCAGATACGCAGTATTTT.

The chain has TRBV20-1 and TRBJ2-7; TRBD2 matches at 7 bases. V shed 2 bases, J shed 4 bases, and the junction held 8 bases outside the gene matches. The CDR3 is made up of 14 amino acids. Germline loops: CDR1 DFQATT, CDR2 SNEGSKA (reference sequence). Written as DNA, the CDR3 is TGCAGTGCTAGAAGGCTAGCGGATGCGTACGAGCAGTACTTC. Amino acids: CSARRLADAYEQYF.

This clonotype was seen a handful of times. CDR3 coding DNA: TGCAGTGCCGCTGGGGGGATATCCGTTCTTTATACGCAGTATTTT. Its translation: CSAAGGISVLYTQYF. This chain connects TRBV20-1 to TRBJ2-3, with D maybe TRBD2 (6 bases). Germline values: CDR1 DFQATT, CDR2 SNEGSKA (reference sequence). The ends were cut back, 6 bases at V and 7 bases at J, with 23 bases in the middle. This CDR3 is built from 15 residues.

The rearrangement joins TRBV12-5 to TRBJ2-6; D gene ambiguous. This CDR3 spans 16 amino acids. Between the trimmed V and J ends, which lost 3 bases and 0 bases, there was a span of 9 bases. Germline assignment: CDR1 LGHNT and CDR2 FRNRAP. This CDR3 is CASGFPSSSGANVLTF. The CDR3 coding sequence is TGTGCTAGTGGTTTTCCGTCTAGCTCTGGGGCCAACGTCCTGACTTTC.

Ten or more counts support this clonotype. DNA for the CDR3: TGTGCCAGCAGTTTAGTCGGGTCCGGGGAGCAGTACTTC. It yields the protein CASSLVGSGEQYF. The chain joins TRBV28 to TRBJ2-7; D remains unclear. Trimming pared 2 bases from V and 7 bases from J, leaving 12 bases between. The CDR3 loop spans 13 amino acids. Germline-derived CDR1 and CDR2 are MDHEN and SYDVKM. Looking up the rest from reference TRBV28 and TRBJ2-7 gives the full variable domain: DVKVTQSSRYLVKRTGEKVFLECVQDMDHENMFWYRQDPGLGLRLIYFSYDVKMKEKGDIPEGYSVSREKKERFSLILESASTNQTSMYLCASSLVGSGEQYFGPGTRLTVT.

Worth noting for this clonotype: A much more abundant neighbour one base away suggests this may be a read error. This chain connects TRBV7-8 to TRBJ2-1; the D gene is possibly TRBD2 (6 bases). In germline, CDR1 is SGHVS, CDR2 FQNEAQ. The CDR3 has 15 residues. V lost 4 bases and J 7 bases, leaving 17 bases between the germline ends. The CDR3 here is CASSSRPDGTNEQFF. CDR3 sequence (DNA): TGTGCCAGCAGCTCCCGTCCCGACGGGACTAATGAGCAGTTCTTC.

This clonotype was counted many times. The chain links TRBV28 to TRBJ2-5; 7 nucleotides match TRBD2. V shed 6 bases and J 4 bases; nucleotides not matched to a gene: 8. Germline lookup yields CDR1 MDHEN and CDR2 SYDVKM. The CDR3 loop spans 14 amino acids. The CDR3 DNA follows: TGTGCCAGCAGACGACTAGCTGCGTCAGAGACCCAGTACTTC. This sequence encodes CASRRLAASETQYF. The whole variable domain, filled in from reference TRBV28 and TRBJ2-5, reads DVKVTQSSRYLVKRTGEKVFLECVQDMDHENMFWYRQDPGLGLRLIYFSYDVKMKEKGDIPEGYSVSREKKERFSLILESASTNQTSMYLCASRRLAASETQYFGPGTRLLVL.

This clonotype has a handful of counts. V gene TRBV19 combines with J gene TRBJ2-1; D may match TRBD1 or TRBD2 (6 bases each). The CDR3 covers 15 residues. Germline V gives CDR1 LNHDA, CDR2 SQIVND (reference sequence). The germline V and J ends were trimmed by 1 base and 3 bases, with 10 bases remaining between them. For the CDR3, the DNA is TGTGCCAGTAGTATAGTTGGGGGGCTCTACAATGAGCAGTTCTTC. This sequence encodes CASSIVGGLYNEQFF.

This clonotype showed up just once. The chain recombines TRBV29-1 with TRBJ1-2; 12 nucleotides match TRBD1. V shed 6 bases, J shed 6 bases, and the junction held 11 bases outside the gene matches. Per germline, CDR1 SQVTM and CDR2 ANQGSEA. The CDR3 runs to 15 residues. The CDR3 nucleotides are TGCAGCGTGGCCATCCCGGGACAGGGGGCCCATGGCTACACCTTC. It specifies CSVAIPGQGAHGYTF.

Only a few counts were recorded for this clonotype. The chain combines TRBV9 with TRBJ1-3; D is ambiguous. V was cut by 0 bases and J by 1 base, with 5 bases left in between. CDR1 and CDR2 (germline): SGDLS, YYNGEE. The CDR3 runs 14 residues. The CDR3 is CASSVEGSGNTIYF. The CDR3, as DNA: TGTGCCAGCAGCGTAGAAGGTTCTGGAAACACCATATATTTT.

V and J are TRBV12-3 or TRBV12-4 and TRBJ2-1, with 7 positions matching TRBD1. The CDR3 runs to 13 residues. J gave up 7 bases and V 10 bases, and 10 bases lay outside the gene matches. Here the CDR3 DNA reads TGTGCCAACGAACAGGGGATGGGGAATGAGCAGTTCTTC. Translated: CANEQGMGNEQFF.

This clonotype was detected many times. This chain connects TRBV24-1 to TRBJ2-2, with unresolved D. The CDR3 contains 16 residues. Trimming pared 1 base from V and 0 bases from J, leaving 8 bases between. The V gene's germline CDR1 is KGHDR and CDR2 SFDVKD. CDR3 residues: CATSDFSVTNTGELFF. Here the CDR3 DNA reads TGTGCCACCAGTGATTTCTCCGTTACGAACACCGGGGAGCTGTTTTTT.